Each of the 6 T cell receptor beta chains below was sequenced from the same sample in a study of Ad26.COV2.S vaccination and SARS-CoV-2 variants. Noted treatment: roughly 18 received Ad26.COV2.S at low or high dose, single or two shots; several received placebo; per-sample allocation not given. Following the first vaccine or placebo injection, samples were taken on day 63. This table comes from immunoSEQ multiplex PCR, and its TCRdb copy is limited to in-frame clones, with some not included. The sample holds approximately 360,000 clones, 83% seen once. This specimen consisted of peripheral blood, obtained in a trial of Ad26.COV2.S vaccine versus placebo. These receptors were collected from a person aged 18 to 59 who received the Ad26.COV2.S COVID-19 vaccine or a placebo.

V gene TRBV4-1 combines with J gene TRBJ1-5; D is ambiguous. CDR1 is MGHRA, CDR2 YSYEKL, per germline. The ends were cut back, 2 bases at V and 6 bases at J, with 8 bases in the middle. The CDR3 is 13 residues long. The CDR3 loop is CASSQKTAQPQHF. The CDR3 DNA follows: TGCGCCAGCAGCCAAAAGACGGCTCAGCCCCAGCATTTT.

The chain joins TRBV4-2 to TRBJ2-1; D may be TRBD1 or TRBD2 (6 bases each). Germline CDR1 LGHNA, CDR2 YNFKEQ. This CDR3 contains 17 residues. V lost 0 bases and J lost 2, with 14 bases in between. This CDR3 reads CASSQDPRGLPYNEQFF. The DNA of the CDR3 is TGTGCCAGCAGCCAAGATCCCCGGGGGCTCCCCTACAATGAGCAGTTCTTC.

The rearrangement links TRBV18 to TRBJ2-3; D uncertain. Germline assignment: CDR1 KGHSH and CDR2 LQKENI. The CDR3 is made up of 14 amino acids. V lost 3 bases, J lost 2 bases, and 9 bases lay in between. Written as DNA, the CDR3 is TGTGCCAGCTCACCCCTTGGGTCCACAGATACGCAGTATTTT. Its protein product is CASSPLGSTDTQYF.

The chain recombines TRBV7-2 with TRBJ1-1; D is ambiguous. Trimming left V 0 bases short and J 6 bases short, with 8 bases between. This CDR3 is 13 amino acids long. In germline, CDR1 is SGHTA, CDR2 FQGNSA. For the CDR3, the DNA is TGTGCCAGCAGCTTAGCCCCGAGCGCTGAAGCTTTCTTT. Its protein is CASSLAPSAEAFF.

DNA of the CDR3: TGCGCCAGCAGCCAACCCCAGGGGACCCAGTACTTC. This codes for CASSQPQGTQYF. The chain employs TRBV4-1 and TRBJ2-5, with D perhaps matching TRBD1 (5 bases). This CDR3 region has 12 residues. The ends were cut back, 2 bases at V and 7 bases at J, with 8 bases in the middle. The germline CDR1 and CDR2 sequences are MGHRA and YSYEKL.

The rearrangement links TRBV6-1 to TRBJ1-3; D gene ambiguous. Germline V gene sequence: CDR1 MNHNS, CDR2 SASEGT. V gave up 2 bases and J gave up 7 bases, with 24 bases separating them. The CDR3 is 18 amino acids. The CDR3 region is CASSESLVTAPAVNTIYF. The CDR3 DNA follows: TGTGCCAGCAGTGAATCTTTGGTGACGGCCCCGGCGGTCAACACCATATATTTT.